One sample yielded the 19 T cell receptor beta chains listed below, sequenced in a study of cytomegalovirus exposure and HLA in healthy donors. The PCR ran on 60 Vbeta and 13 Jbeta primers. TCRdb's table, derived via immunoSEQ multiplex PCR, lists solely in-frame clones and lacks some. The data hold roughly 100,000 clones, with approximately 79% observed a single time. The sample taken for sequencing was PBMCs. The receptors derive from a man aged 45-65 years in good health and CMV-seropositive.

The CDR3 sequence: CATSRDLAGNQPQHF. CDR3 in DNA: TGTGCCACCAGCAGAGATCTCGCAGGGAATCAGCCCCAGCATTTT. This sequence joins TRBV15 and TRBJ1-5; possibly TRBD1 for D (5 bases). The CDR3 spans 15 residues. Germline CDR1 and CDR2: LNHNV and YYDKDF (reference sequence). V was clipped by 0 bases and J by 4 bases, with 10 bases between them. The complete variable domain, with remaining parts taken from reference TRBV15 and TRBJ1-5, reads DAMVIQNPRYQVTQFGKPVTLSCSQTLNHNVMYWYQQKSSQAPKLLFHYYDKDFNNEADTPDNFQSRRPNTSFCFLDIRSPGLGDTAMYLCATSRDLAGNQPQHFGDGTRLSIL.

This clone was found once. The rearrangement joins TRBV6-5 to TRBJ1-2; no clear D gene. The germline gives CDR1 MNHEY, CDR2 SVGAGI. This CDR3 spans 14 amino acids. The V and J ends lost 7 bases and 5 bases respectively, with 17 bases between them. The CDR3 here is CASTSLGGAYGYTF. The DNA for the CDR3 is TGTGCCAGCACCTCCCTCGGAGGCGCTTATGGCTACACCTTC.

This clone was seen once. V and J are TRBV25-1 and TRBJ2-5; no reliable D call. This CDR3 is built from 14 residues. V lost 1 base, J lost 0 bases, and 6 bases lay in between. Germline V gene data show CDR1 as MGHDK and CDR2 as SYGVNS. The CDR3, as DNA: TGTGCCAGCAGTGAATCTCCGTACCAAGAGACCCAGTACTTC. It specifies CASSESPYQETQYF.

The CDR3 DNA is TGTGCCAGCAGCCAGGACAGGGCGGAATTTTGGCCCCAGCATTTT. Translated: CASSQDRAEFWPQHF. The chain recombines TRBV2 with TRBJ1-5; TRBD1 matches at 8 bases. This CDR3 contains 15 residues. Germline V gene data show CDR1 as SNHLY and CDR2 as FYNNEI. Unmatched junction bases numbered 13, after V lost 6 bases and J lost 9 bases.

V usage is TRBV30 and J usage is TRBJ2-5; 11 bases align to TRBD2. CDR3 length: 19 residues. J lost 2 bases, V lost 2 bases, and 16 bases had no gene match. CDR1 GTSNPN and CDR2 SVGIG come from the germline V gene (reference sequence). The CDR3 protein is CAWSSPLTTSGRGQETQYF. CDR3 in DNA: TGTGCCTGGAGTTCCCCCCTGACTACTAGCGGGAGAGGTCAAGAGACCCAGTACTTC.

The table lists this clone with a few counts. The chain combines TRBV28 with TRBJ1-5; 7 bases align to TRBD1. Germline V gene sequence: CDR1 MDHEN, CDR2 SYDVKM. This CDR3 has 14 residues. J lost 6 bases, V lost 3 bases, and 5 bases had no gene match. CDR3 sequence: CASSFGQDIQPQHF. CDR3 sequence (DNA): TGTGCCAGCAGTTTTGGACAGGACATTCAGCCCCAGCATTTT.

The chain links TRBV19 to TRBJ2-2; the match to TRBD2 covers 15 bases. CDR1 is LNHDA and CDR2 is SQIVND in the germline V gene (reference sequence). CDR3 size: 18 residues. The V gene end was trimmed by 4 bases and the J gene end by 5 bases; junction bases not matched to a gene: 8. The CDR3 coding sequence is TGTGCCAGTAGTAGCGGACTAGCGGGAGGGGATCGGACCGGGGAGCTGTTTTTT. Its translation: CASSSGLAGGDRTGELFF.

J is TRBJ2-7 and V is TRBV28; D is unclear. The CDR3 length is 12 residues. Trimming stripped 5 bases from V and 5 bases from J, with 10 bases between. Germline lookup yields CDR1 MDHEN and CDR2 SYDVKM. This chain's CDR3 is CASSTFRDEQYF. CDR3 DNA sequence: TGTGCCAGCAGTACCTTCCGAGACGAGCAGTACTTC. Full variable domain (missing parts from reference TRBV28 and TRBJ2-7): DVKVTQSSRYLVKRTGEKVFLECVQDMDHENMFWYRQDPGLGLRLIYFSYDVKMKEKGDIPEGYSVSREKKERFSLILESASTNQTSMYLCASSTFRDEQYFGPGTRLTVT.

There are a few counts of this clone. A read error may account for a junction end that differs from germline. This chain links TRBV7-9 with TRBJ2-7, with 8 bases fitting TRBD2. CDR3 length: 17 residues. Germline V gene lookup returns CDR1 SEHNR and CDR2 FQNEAQ (reference sequence). This chain's CDR3 is CSSSLVLSTSGSYEQYF. DNA for the CDR3: TGTTCCAGCAGCTTAGTGCTTTCGACGAGCGGGAGTTACGAGCAGTACTTC.

The V and J genes are TRBV5-4 and TRBJ2-7, with 13 positions matching TRBD2. Trimming removed 3 bases from V and 12 bases from J; junction bases left unmatched: 6. The CDR3 spans 13 residues. The germline V gene has CDR1 SGHNT and CDR2 YYREEE (reference sequence). The CDR3 DNA reads as TGTGCCAGCAGCTCCGGACTAGCGGGAGTCCCGTACTTC. Translated, it gives CASSSGLAGVPYF. The variable domain in full, with the rest retrieved from reference TRBV5-4 and TRBJ2-7, is ETGVTQSPTHLIKTRGQQVTLRCSSQSGHNTVSWYQQALGQGPQFIFQYYREEENGRGNFPPRFSGLQFPNYSSELNVNALELDDSALYLCASSSGLAGVPYFGPGTRLTVT.

J is TRBJ2-7 and V is TRBV29-1; 8 bases fit TRBD1. Germline V gene data show CDR1 as SQVTM and CDR2 as ANQGSEA. With V trimmed by 1 base and J by 4 bases, 9 bases remained unmatched. The CDR3 contains 15 residues. This CDR3 reads CSVEVPRQGLYEQYF. In nucleotides, the CDR3 is TGCAGCGTTGAAGTCCCAAGACAGGGGCTATACGAGCAGTACTTC.

This chain joins TRBV5-1 and TRBJ2-1; 7 nucleotides line up with TRBD2. The germline V gene encodes CDR1 SGHRS and CDR2 YFSETQ. The ends lost 5 bases at V and 5 bases at J; junction bases unmatched: 7. This CDR3 has 14 amino acids. CDR3 DNA: TGCGCCAGCAGTGAGTGGGAGGGCAACAATGAGCAGTTCTTC. Encoded protein: CASSEWEGNNEQFF.

The chain links TRBV9 to TRBJ2-1; TRBD1 matches 8 bases. CDR3 length equals 19 residues. Germline loops: CDR1 SGDLS, CDR2 YYNGEE. The junction had 15 bases not matched to a gene; V was cut back by 4 bases and J by 0 bases. The CDR3 loop reads CASSFRQGPTKSSYNEQFF. The DNA for the CDR3 is TGTGCCAGCAGCTTCCGACAGGGGCCCACGAAGAGCTCCTACAATGAGCAGTTCTTC.

The chain employs TRBV5-1 and TRBJ2-5, with 13 bases lining up with TRBD2. This CDR3 contains 15 residues. The junction had 4 bases not matched to a gene; V was cut back by 5 bases and J by 3 bases. CDR1 and CDR2 from the germline V gene are SGHRS and YFSETQ. The chain's CDR3 is CASSSGTSGKETQYF. CDR3 DNA sequence: TGCGCCAGCAGTTCCGGGACTAGCGGGAAAGAGACCCAGTACTTC.

This rearrangement joins TRBV4-1 to TRBJ2-3; the D gene is possibly TRBD1 (6 bases). V dropped 1 base and J dropped 2 bases, with 13 bases sitting between them. The CDR3 is made up of 16 amino acids. CDR1 and CDR2 from the germline V gene are MGHRA and YSYEKL. The DNA of the CDR3 is TGCGCCAGCAGCCAAGTTGGGGGCAGATTCACAGATACGCAGTATTTT. Its translation: CASSQVGGRFTDTQYF.

The genes are TRBV7-6 and TRBJ2-3, with D maybe TRBD1 (5 bases). This CDR3 spans 14 amino acids. Looked up from germline, CDR1 is SGHVS and CDR2 is FNYEAQ. Trimming removed 4 bases at V and 1 base at J, with 9 bases between. The chain's CDR3 is CASSSRARTDTQYF. CDR3 coding DNA: TGTGCCAGCAGCTCCAGGGCGCGCACAGATACGCAGTATTTT.

This rearrangement joins TRBV29-1 to TRBJ1-1; no firm D call. The CDR3 sequence is 10 residues long. Looked up from germline, CDR1 is SQVTM and CDR2 is ANQGSEA. Trimming removed 7 bases at V and 0 bases at J, with 3 bases between. CDR3 coding DNA: TGCAGCGCTCTGAACACTGAAGCTTTCTTT. Encoded protein: CSALNTEAFF.

The chain carries TRBV7-2 and TRBJ2-4, with 7 bases identical to TRBD1. CDR1 SGHTA and CDR2 FQGNSA come from the germline V gene. The V segment lost 5 bases and the J segment 5 bases; nucleotides outside the gene matches: 6. The CDR3 totals 14 residues. CDR3 bases: TGTGCCAGCAGCACCGGGACAGTTGAAAACATTCAGTACTTC. It is translated as CASSTGTVENIQYF.

This chain joins TRBV9 and TRBJ2-5, with 13 bases identical to TRBD2. Losses at the gene ends were 4 bases for V and 4 bases for J; bases not matched to a gene: 4. The CDR3 extends over 15 amino acids. Per the germline V gene, CDR1 is SGDLS and CDR2 is YYNGEE. The CDR3 is CASSPGLAGVETQYF. The CDR3 nucleotides are TGTGCCAGCAGCCCAGGACTAGCGGGAGTAGAGACCCAGTACTTC.